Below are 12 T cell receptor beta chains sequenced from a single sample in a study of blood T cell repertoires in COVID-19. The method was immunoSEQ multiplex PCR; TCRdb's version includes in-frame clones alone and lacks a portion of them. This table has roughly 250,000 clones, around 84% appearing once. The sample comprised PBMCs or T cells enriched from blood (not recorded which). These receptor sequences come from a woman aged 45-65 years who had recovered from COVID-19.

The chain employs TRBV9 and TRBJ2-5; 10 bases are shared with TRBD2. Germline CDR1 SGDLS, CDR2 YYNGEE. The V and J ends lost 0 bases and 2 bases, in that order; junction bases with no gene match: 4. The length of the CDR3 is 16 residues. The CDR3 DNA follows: TGTGCCAGCAGCGTAGGGGGGACTAGCGCACAAGAGACCCAGTACTTC. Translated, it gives CASSVGGTSAQETQYF.

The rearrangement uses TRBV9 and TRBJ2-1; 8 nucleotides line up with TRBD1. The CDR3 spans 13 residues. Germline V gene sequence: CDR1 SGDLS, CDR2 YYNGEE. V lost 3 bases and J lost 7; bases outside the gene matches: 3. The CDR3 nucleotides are TGTGCCAGCAGCGAAACAGGGGGAAATGAGCAGTTCTTC. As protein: CASSETGGNEQFF. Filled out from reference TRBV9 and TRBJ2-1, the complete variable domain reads DSGVTQTPKHLITATGQRVTLRCSPRSGDLSVYWYQQSLDQGLQFLIQYYNGEERAKGNILERFSAQQFPDLHSELNLSSLELGDSALYFCASSETGGNEQFFGPGTRLTVL.

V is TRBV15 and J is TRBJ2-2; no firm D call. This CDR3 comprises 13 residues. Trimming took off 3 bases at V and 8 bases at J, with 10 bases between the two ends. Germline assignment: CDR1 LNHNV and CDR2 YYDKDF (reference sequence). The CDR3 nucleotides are TGTGCCACCAGCAGGTCTAGTAAGGGGGAGCTGTTTTTT. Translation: CATSRSSKGELFF. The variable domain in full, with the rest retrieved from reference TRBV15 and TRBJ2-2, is DAMVIQNPRYQVTQFGKPVTLSCSQTLNHNVMYWYQQKSSQAPKLLFHYYDKDFNNEADTPDNFQSRRPNTSFCFLDIRSPGLGDTAMYLCATSRSSKGELFFGEGSRLTVL.

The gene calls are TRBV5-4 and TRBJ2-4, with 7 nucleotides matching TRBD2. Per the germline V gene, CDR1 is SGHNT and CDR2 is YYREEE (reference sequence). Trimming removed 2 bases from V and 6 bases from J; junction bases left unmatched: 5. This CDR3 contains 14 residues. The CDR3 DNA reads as TGTGCCAGCAGCTTTCGCGGGAGTGGAAACATTCAGTACTTC. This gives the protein CASSFRGSGNIQYF.

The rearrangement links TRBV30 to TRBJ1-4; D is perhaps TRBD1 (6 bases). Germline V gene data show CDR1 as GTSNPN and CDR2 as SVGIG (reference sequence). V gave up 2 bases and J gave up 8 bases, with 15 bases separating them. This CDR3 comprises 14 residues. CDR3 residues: CAWSPGGRAEKLFF. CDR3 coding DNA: TGTGCCTGGAGTCCTGGGGGCAGGGCCGAAAAACTGTTTTTT.

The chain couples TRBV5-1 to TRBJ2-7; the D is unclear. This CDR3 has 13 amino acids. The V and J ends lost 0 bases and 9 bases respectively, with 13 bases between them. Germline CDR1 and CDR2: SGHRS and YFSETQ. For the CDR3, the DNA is TGCGCCAGCAGCTTGGCCGAGACTCAAAGGCAGTACTTC. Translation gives CASSLAETQRQYF.

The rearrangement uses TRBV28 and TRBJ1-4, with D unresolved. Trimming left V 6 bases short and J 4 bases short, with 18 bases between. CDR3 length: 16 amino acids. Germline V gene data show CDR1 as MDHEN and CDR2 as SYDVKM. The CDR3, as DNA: TGTGCCAGCAGCCCCGGGCCGGGAACCTTTAATGAAAAACTGTTTTTT. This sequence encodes CASSPGPGTFNEKLFF.

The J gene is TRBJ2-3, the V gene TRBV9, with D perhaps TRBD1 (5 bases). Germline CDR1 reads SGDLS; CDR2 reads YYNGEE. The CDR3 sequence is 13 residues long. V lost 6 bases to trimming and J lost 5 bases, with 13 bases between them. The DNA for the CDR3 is TGTGCCAGCAACCTGCTAGGGGAAGATACGCAGTATTTT. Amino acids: CASNLLGEDTQYF.

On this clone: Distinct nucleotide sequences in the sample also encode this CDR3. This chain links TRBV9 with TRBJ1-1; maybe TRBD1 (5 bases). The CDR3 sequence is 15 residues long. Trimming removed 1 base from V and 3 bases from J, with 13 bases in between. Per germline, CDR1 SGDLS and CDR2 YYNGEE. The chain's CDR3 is CASSVTGGRDTEAFF. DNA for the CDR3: TGTGCCAGCAGCGTAACAGGAGGGCGGGACACTGAAGCTTTCTTT.

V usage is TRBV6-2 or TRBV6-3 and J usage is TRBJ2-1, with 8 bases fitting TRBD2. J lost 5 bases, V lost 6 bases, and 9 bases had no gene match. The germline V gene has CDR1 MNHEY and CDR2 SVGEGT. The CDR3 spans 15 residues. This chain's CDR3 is CASSWGLAGNNEQFF. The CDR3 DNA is TGTGCCAGCAGCTGGGGGCTAGCGGGTAACAATGAGCAGTTCTTC.

The CDR3 loop is CASKLAGVTGELFF. The CDR3 nucleotides are TGTGCCAGCAAGCTAGCGGGGGTGACCGGGGAGCTGTTTTTT. The chain joins TRBV2 to TRBJ2-2, with 10 bases identical to TRBD2. Trimming at V came to 7 bases and at J to 5 bases, leaving 4 bases not matched to a gene. Germline-derived CDR1 and CDR2 are SNHLY and FYNNEI. The CDR3 loop spans 14 amino acids. The whole variable domain, filled in from reference TRBV2 and TRBJ2-2, reads EPEVTQTPSHQVTQMGQEVILRCVPISNHLYFYWYRQILGQKVEFLVSFYNNEISEKSEIFDDQFSVERPDGSNFTLKIRSTKLEDSAMYFCASKLAGVTGELFFGEGSRLTVL.

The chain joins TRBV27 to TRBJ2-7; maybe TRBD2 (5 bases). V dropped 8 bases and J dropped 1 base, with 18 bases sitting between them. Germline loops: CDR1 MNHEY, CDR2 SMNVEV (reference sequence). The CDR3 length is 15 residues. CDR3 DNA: TGTGCCAGCGGGATTGGAGGTGAGGCGTCCTACGAGCAGTACTTC. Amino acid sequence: CASGIGGEASYEQYF.